These T cell receptor beta chains were read from a single sample in a study of blood T cell repertoires in COVID-19. TCRdb's table, derived via immunoSEQ multiplex PCR, lists solely in-frame clones and lacks some. The sample lists under 140,000 clones; 88% were seen once. Specimen: peripheral blood. The source of these receptors is a woman aged 45-60 years with acute or convalescent COVID-19. The CDR3 runs from the conserved cysteine through the conserved F or W. Fields, in order: CDR3 DNA, CDR3 protein, D gene, V gene, clone size, J gene. D genes are given only for firm matches. Expanded clones are given a class, and other clones once, few, many or no size at all.

DNA: TGTGCCAGCAGGGCGGGGGCGGGAGAGCTCCAAGAGACCCAGTACTTC; CDR3: CASRAGAGELQETQYF; D: -; V: TRBV4-2; size: -; J: TRBJ2-5
DNA: TGTGCCAGCAGTTCCCCCGGGAAGGGCGTCTATGGCTACACCTTC; CDR3: CASSSPGKGVYGYTF; D: -; V: TRBV27; size: -; J: TRBJ1-2
DNA: TGTGCCAGCAGTTATAGCGGGGGGGAGCAGTTCTTC; CDR3: CASSYSGGEQFF; D: TRBD2; V: TRBV6-6; size: -; J: TRBJ2-1
DNA: TGTGCCAGCAGCCAAGATGCCTGGAGCGGGGATACGCAGTATTTT; CDR3: CASSQDAWSGDTQYF; D: -; V: TRBV3-1/TRBV3-2; size: -; J: TRBJ2-3
DNA: TGTGCCAGCAGTTTAGACAGCGCCTATGGCTACACCTTC; CDR3: CASSLDSAYGYTF; D: -; V: TRBV2; size: few; J: TRBJ1-2
DNA: TGTGCCAGCAGCCGGACAGGGGTTAATGAAAAACTGTTTTTT; CDR3: CASSRTGVNEKLFF; D: TRBD1; V: TRBV5-8; size: -; J: TRBJ1-4
DNA: TGTGCCACCAGTGCGAGTGGAGGGTCTCCCTACGAGCAGTACTTC; CDR3: CATSASGGSPYEQYF; D: -; V: TRBV24-1; size: -; J: TRBJ2-7
DNA: TGTGCCAGCAGCCGTAAGCGGGAGAGAGCCTACAATGAGCAGTTCTTC; CDR3: CASSRKRERAYNEQFF; D: TRBD2; V: TRBV14; size: -; J: TRBJ2-1
DNA: TGTGCCAGCAGTTACTCGATCAGGCCGAACACTGAAGCTTTCTTT; CDR3: CASSYSIRPNTEAFF; D: -; V: TRBV6-5; size: -; J: TRBJ1-1
DNA: TGTGCCAGCAGCCAGACAGGGTCGACTGAAGCTTTCTTT; CDR3: CASSQTGSTEAFF; D: TRBD1; V: TRBV5-5; size: once; J: TRBJ1-1
DNA: TGTGCCAGCAATCCCATGGGACAGGTTGTAAGCGAGCAGTACTTC; CDR3: CASNPMGQVVSEQYF; D: TRBD1; V: TRBV2; size: -; J: TRBJ2-7
DNA: TGTGCCAGCTCACCTACCAGGACAGCTACCGGGGAGCTGTTTTTT; CDR3: CASSPTRTATGELFF; D: -; V: TRBV18; size: -; J: TRBJ2-2
DNA: TGTGCCAGCAGCCCCGGACAAGCCGGGGGAGCCCAGTACTTC; CDR3: CASSPGQAGGAQYF; D: -; V: TRBV2; size: few; J: TRBJ2-5
DNA: TGCGCCAGCAGCTTGACGGACACTGTGACTGCCGAGCAGTACTTC; CDR3: CASSLTDTVTAEQYF; D: -; V: TRBV5-1; size: -; J: TRBJ2-7
DNA: TGTGCCAGCAGCCAAGCAGACAGGGCCGCTAGCACAGATACGCAGTATTTT; CDR3: CASSQADRAASTDTQYF; D: TRBD1; V: TRBV3-1/TRBV3-2; size: -; J: TRBJ2-3
DNA: TGTGCCAGCAGCTTAGTTCCTCCTAACTATGGCTACACCTTC; CDR3: CASSLVPPNYGYTF; D: -; V: TRBV7-9; size: -; J: TRBJ1-2
DNA: TGCGCCAGCAGCCATGCCGGGGAGGGGGCAGATACGCAGTATTTT; CDR3: CASSHAGEGADTQYF; D: -; V: TRBV4-1; size: -; J: TRBJ2-3
DNA: TGTGCCAGCAGCTTTAGGGGCCCCACAGGGCACTATGGCTACACCTTC; CDR3: CASSFRGPTGHYGYTF; D: -; V: TRBV5-4; size: -; J: TRBJ1-2
DNA: TGTGCCAGCTCACCCCCAGGCCCCTCCGACGAGCAGTACTTC; CDR3: CASSPPGPSDEQYF; D: -; V: TRBV18; size: -; J: TRBJ2-7
DNA: TGCGCCAGCAGCAACCGGGACAGGGTGGATGAGCAGTTCTTC; CDR3: CASSNRDRVDEQFF; D: TRBD1; V: TRBV5-1; size: -; J: TRBJ2-1
DNA: TGTGCCAGCAGCTCTCACAGGGGCGAGCAGTACTTC; CDR3: CASSSHRGEQYF; D: TRBD1; V: TRBV11-2; size: once; J: TRBJ2-7
DNA: TGTGCCAGCTCAATAGAGCCCCGGGACAGACCCACCGGGGAGCTGTTTTTT; CDR3: CASSIEPRDRPTGELFF; D: TRBD1; V: TRBV18; size: -; J: TRBJ2-2
DNA: TGTGCCAGCGGCCCAGGGCCCATGAACACTGAAGCTTTCTTT; CDR3: CASGPGPMNTEAFF; D: -; V: TRBV27; size: -; J: TRBJ1-1